What follows describes a single T cell receptor beta chain. Its antigen is not identified. The PCR ran on 60 Vbeta and 13 Jbeta primers. Assay used: immunoSEQ multiplex PCR; TCRdb lists only in-frame clones, some missing. This repertoire shows about 99,000 clones, over 75% found once; its top ten account for about 5.4%. Germline V CDR1 and CDR2: MDHEN, SYDVKM. This CDR3 is built from 14 residues. Unmatched junction bases numbered 8, after V lost 6 bases and J lost 7 bases. The sample belongs to a study of cytomegalovirus exposure and HLA in healthy donors. The study's findings and limits: Across all donors, roughly uniform sequencing depth was an assumption of the presence/absence analyses. The authors confirmed in vitro that three CMV-associated chains were specific for CMV antigens.

The sequence was collected from a woman under 30 in good health and CMV-seropositive. This chain joins TRBV28 and TRBJ1-2; 10 bases are shared with TRBD1. Source material: PBMCs. The CDR3 region has the DNA TGTGCCAGCAGCCCCGGGACAGGGGTTGGTGGCTACACCTTC. Translated: CASSPGTGVGGYTF.